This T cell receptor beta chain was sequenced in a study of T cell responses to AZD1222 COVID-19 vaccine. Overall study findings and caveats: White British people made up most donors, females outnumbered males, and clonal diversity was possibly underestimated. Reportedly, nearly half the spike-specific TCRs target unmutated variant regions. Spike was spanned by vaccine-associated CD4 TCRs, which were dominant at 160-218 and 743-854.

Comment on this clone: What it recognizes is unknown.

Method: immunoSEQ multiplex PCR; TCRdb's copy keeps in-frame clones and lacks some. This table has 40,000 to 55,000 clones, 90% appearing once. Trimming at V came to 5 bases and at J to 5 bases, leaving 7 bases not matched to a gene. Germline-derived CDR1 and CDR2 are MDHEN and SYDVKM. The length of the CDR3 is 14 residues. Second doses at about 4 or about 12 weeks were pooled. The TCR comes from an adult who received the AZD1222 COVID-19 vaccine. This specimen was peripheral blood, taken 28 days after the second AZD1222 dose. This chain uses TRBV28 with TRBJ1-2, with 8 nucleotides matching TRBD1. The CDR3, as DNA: TGTGCCAGCAGTGGCCCCGGGACAGGTTATGGCTACACCTTC. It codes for CASSGPGTGYGYTF.